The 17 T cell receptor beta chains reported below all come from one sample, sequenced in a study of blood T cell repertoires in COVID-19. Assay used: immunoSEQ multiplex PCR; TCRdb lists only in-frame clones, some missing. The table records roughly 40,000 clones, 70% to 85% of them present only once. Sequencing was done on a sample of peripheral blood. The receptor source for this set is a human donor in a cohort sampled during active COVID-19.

This CDR3 reads CASSRGASYEQYF. The CDR3 coding sequence is TGCGCCAGCAGCCGGGGGGCGTCCTACGAGCAGTACTTC. The chain has TRBV5-1 and TRBJ2-7; D may be TRBD2 (7 bases). V shed 4 bases and J shed 1 base, with 9 bases lying between them. Germline V gene lookup returns CDR1 SGHRS and CDR2 YFSETQ. This CDR3 spans 13 amino acids.

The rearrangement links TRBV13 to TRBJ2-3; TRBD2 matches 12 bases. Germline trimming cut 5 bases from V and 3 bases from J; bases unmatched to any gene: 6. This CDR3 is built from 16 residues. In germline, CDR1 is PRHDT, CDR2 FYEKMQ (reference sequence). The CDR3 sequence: CASSLAGTSGTDTQYF. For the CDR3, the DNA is TGTGCCAGCAGCCTCGCCGGGACTAGCGGGACAGATACGCAGTATTTT. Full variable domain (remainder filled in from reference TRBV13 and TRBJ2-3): AAGVIQSPRHLIKEKRETATLKCYPIPRHDTVYWYQQGPGQDPQFLISFYEKMQSDKGSIPDRFSAQQFSDYHSELNMSSLELGDSALYFCASSLAGTSGTDTQYFGPGTRLTVL.

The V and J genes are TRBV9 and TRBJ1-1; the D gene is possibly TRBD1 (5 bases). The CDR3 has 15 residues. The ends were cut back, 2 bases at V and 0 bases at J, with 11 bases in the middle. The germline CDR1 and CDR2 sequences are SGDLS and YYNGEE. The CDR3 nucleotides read TGTGCCAGCAGCGTGGACATCACCATGAACACTGAAGCTTTCTTT. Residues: CASSVDITMNTEAFF.

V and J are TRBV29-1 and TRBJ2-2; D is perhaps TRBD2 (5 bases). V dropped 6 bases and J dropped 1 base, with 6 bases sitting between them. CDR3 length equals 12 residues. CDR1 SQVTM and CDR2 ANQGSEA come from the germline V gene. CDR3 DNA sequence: TGCAGCGTCGGACTGAACACCGGGGAGCTGTTTTTT. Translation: CSVGLNTGELFF.

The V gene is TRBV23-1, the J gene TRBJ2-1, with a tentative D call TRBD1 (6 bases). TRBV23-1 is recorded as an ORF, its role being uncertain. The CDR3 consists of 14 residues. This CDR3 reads CNGTTGPPLGEQFF. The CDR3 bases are TGCAACGGGACAACCGGGCCCCCCCTGGGGGAGCAGTTCTTC.

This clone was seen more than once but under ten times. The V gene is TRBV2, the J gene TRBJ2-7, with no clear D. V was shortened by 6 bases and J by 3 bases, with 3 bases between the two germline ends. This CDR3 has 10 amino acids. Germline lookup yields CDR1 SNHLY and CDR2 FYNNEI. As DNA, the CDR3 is TGTGCCAGCAGCGTCTACGAGCAGTACTTC. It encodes CASSVYEQYF.

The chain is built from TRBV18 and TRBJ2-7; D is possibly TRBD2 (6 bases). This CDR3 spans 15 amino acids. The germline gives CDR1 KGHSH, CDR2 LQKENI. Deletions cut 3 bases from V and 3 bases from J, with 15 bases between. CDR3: CASSPRAGLDYEQYF. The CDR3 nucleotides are TGTGCCAGCTCACCCCGGGCGGGGTTAGACTACGAGCAGTACTTC.

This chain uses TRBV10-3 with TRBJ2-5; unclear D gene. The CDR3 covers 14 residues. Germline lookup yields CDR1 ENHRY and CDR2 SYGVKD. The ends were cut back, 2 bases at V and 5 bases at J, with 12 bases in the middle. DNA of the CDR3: TGTGCCATCAGTGAGACTAACCCCGGCGAGACCCAGTACTTC. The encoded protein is CAISETNPGETQYF.

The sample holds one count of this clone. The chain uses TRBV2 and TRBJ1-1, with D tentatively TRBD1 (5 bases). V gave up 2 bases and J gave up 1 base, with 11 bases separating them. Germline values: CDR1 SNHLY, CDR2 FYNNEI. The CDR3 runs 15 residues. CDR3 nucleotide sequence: TGTGCCAGCAGTGAACGGGGGGGAGGGAACACTGAAGCTTTCTTT. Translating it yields CASSERGGGNTEAFF. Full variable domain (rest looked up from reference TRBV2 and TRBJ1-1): EPEVTQTPSHQVTQMGQEVILRCVPISNHLYFYWYRQILGQKVEFLVSFYNNEISEKSEIFDDQFSVERPDGSNFTLKIRSTKLEDSAMYFCASSERGGGNTEAFFGQGTRLTVV.

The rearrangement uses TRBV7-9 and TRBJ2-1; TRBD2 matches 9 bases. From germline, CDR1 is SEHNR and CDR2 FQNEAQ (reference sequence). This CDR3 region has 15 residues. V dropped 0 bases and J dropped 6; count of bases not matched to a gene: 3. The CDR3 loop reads CASSLASSGANEQFF. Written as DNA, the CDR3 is TGTGCCAGCAGCTTAGCGTCTAGCGGGGCCAATGAGCAGTTCTTC. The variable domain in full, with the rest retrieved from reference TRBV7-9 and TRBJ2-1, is DTGVSQNPRHKITKRGQNVTFRCDPISEHNRLYWYRQTLGQGPEFLTYFQNEAQLEKSRLLSDRFSAERPKGSFSTLEIQRTEQGDSAMYLCASSLASSGANEQFFGPGTRLTVL.

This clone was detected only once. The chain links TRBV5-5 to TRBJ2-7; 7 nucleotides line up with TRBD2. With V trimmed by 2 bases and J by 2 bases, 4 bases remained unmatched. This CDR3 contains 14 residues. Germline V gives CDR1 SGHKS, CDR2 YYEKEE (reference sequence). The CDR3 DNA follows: TGTGCCAGCAGCTTCCAGGGAGGGACCTACGAGCAGTACTTC. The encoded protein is CASSFQGGTYEQYF.

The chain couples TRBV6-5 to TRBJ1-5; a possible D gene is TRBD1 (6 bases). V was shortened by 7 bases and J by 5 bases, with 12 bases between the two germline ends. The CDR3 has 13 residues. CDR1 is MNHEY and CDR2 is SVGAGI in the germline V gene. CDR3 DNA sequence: TGTGCCAGCACCCGAGGGGGGGATCAGCCCCAGCATTTT. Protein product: CASTRGGDQPQHF.

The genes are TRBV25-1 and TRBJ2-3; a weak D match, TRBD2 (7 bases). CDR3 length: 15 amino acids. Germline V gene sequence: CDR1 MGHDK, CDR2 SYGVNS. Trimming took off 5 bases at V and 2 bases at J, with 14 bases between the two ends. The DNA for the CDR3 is TGTGCCAGCAGTAGGCGGGGGCAGACCACAGATACGCAGTATTTT. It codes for CASSRRGQTTDTQYF.

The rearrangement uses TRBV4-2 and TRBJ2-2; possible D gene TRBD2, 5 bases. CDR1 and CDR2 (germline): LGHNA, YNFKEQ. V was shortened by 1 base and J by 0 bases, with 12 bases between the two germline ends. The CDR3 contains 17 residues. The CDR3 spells CASSQVGIKANTGELFF. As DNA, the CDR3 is TGTGCCAGCAGCCAAGTCGGGATTAAAGCGAACACCGGGGAGCTGTTTTTT.

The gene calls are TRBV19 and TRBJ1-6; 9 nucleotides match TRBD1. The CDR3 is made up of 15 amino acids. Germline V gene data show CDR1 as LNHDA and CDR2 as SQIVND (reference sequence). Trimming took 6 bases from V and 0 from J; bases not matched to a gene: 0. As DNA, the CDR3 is TGTGCCAGTAGGGGACAGGGCTCCTATAATTCACCCCTCCACTTT. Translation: CASRGQGSYNSPLHF.

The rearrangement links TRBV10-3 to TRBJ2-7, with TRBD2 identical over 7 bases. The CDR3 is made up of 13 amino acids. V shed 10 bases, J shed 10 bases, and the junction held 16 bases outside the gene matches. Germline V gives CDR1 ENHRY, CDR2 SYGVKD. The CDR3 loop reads CATTDQGPGGQYF. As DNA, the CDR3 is TGTGCCACCACGGACCAGGGCCCGGGGGGTCAGTACTTC.

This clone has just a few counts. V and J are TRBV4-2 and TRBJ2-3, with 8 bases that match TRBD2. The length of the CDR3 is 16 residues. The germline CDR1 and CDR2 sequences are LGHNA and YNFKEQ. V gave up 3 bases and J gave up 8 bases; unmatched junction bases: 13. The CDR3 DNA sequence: TGTGCCAGCAGCCACACAAGAAGCGGGGGACCCATTACGCAGTATTTT. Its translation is CASSHTRSGGPITQYF.